This TCR beta chain is drawn from a study of beta chain features in type 1 diabetes. Across the whole study: Summed over all samples, the examined sorted cells came to roughly 110,000,000.

Germline V gene lookup returns CDR1 SEHNR and CDR2 FQNEAQ (reference sequence). The trim removed 4 bases at V and 3 bases at J, leaving 3 bases unmatched. This CDR3 region has 15 residues. Study-wide results and limits: Across patients, naive, central memory and Treg TCRB repertoires exhibited apparently greater similarity than was observed across healthy donors. Significant though moderate, a shortening of TCRB CDR3s appeared in all four CD4+ subsets of Type 1 diabetes patients.

This clone was observed a few times. Its cognate antigen is unknown. The study reverse transcribed the entire isolated RNA, so it sequenced expressed TCRB transcripts. Assay used: immunoSEQ multiplex PCR; TCRdb lists only in-frame clones, some missing. The sample lists 300,000 to 350,000 clones; approximately 13% were seen once. What was sequenced was naive CD4+ T cells from blood. The chain uses TRBV7-9 and TRBJ2-5, with 12 bases matching TRBD2. The receptor was isolated from a woman between 18 and 29 years old with type 1 diabetes. The DNA for the CDR3 is TGTGCCAGCAGCTGGGGACTAGCGGGTGAAGAGACCCAGTACTTC. Protein: CASSWGLAGEETQYF.